This TCR beta chain was recovered during a study of T-cell memory formation after mild COVID-19. Study conclusions and caveats: Contracting CD4+ clones lay largely in CM and EM, with CD8+ ones residing in EMRA.

This CDR3 spans 14 amino acids. J was trimmed by 9 bases and V by 4 bases; bases with no gene match: 7. From germline, CDR1 is LGHNA and CDR2 YSLEER. Using constant-segment primers, 5'RACE produced TCR alpha and TCR beta cDNA libraries carrying sample barcodes and UMIs. TCRdb redid the calling of the 5' RACE reads with MiXCR, one entry per CDR3 protein. The table records 110,000 or so distinct CDR3 sequences, 22% of them present only once. Turning to this clonotype: The antigen is not known.

This clonotype originated in a man aged 18-30 years who had mild COVID-19 (a few samples of this study predate the infection). Cell type and time point are not known. Sequences were obtained from PBMCs or a T cell subset sorted from them (not recorded which). V and J are TRBV4-3 and TRBJ2-4; the match to TRBD1 covers 9 bases. CDR3 residues: CASSRTGQGSIQYF. The CDR3 nucleotides read TGCGCCAGCAGCCGCACAGGACAGGGGAGCATTCAGTACTTC.